Shown below are 10 T cell receptor beta chains from a single sample sequenced in a study of blood T cell repertoires in COVID-19. Sequencing was performed with immunoSEQ multiplex PCR; in TCRdb, only in-frame clones are kept and a portion is missing. The sample consists of 70,000 to 95,000 clones, 88% of them appearing once. The source material was peripheral blood. These receptors were obtained from a woman aged 70 to 79 with acute or convalescent COVID-19.

This clone appeared a few times. The chain has TRBV7-9 and TRBJ2-2, with TRBD2 matching 12 bases. With 5 bases clipped from V and 3 bases from J, the junction kept 4 bases outside the gene matches. Germline lookup yields CDR1 SEHNR and CDR2 FQNEAQ (reference sequence). The CDR3 is 16 residues long. This chain's CDR3 is CASSPRLAGDTGELFF. The CDR3 coding sequence is TGTGCCAGCAGCCCCCGACTAGCGGGAGACACCGGGGAGCTGTTTTTT.

In this sample, this clone turned up once. The V gene is TRBV10-3, the J gene TRBJ2-7; tentatively, D is TRBD2 (6 bases). Germline V gene data show CDR1 as ENHRY and CDR2 as SYGVKD. There are 15 residues in the CDR3. V lost 2 bases to trimming and J lost 0 bases, with 11 bases between them. CDR3 nucleotide sequence: TGTGCCATCAGTGAGAATTTGGGGGGCTCCTACGAGCAGTACTTC. This codes for CAISENLGGSYEQYF.

The chain joins TRBV19 to TRBJ2-1, with 8 bases that match TRBD2. J gave up 7 bases and V 7 bases, and 12 bases lay outside the gene matches. The CDR3 runs to 15 residues. Germline V gives CDR1 LNHDA, CDR2 SQIVND (reference sequence). For the CDR3, the DNA is TGTGCCAGTACCGTTAGCGGGGCGGGGAAAAATGAGCAGTTCTTC. Its protein product is CASTVSGAGKNEQFF.

The genes are TRBV5-4 and TRBJ2-5, with 9 bases matching TRBD2. Germline loops: CDR1 SGHNT, CDR2 YYREEE (reference sequence). This CDR3 comprises 15 residues. Losses at the gene ends were 4 bases for V and 0 bases for J; bases not matched to a gene: 4. The CDR3 nucleotides are TGTGCCAGCAGCCCGAGCGGGAGGTACCAAGAGACCCAGTACTTC. This encodes CASSPSGRYQETQYF.

This clone was detected only a few times. This chain uses TRBV5-6 with TRBJ1-1; TRBD1 agrees at 8 bases. This CDR3 is 14 amino acids long. V gave up 4 bases and J gave up 4 bases; unmatched junction bases: 6. Germline V CDR1 and CDR2: SGHDT, YYEEEE. The DNA for the CDR3 is TGTGCCAGCAGCAAACCTCAGGGGGCCACTGAAGCTTTCTTT. Protein: CASSKPQGATEAFF.

This sequence joins TRBV30 and TRBJ2-4; tentatively, D is TRBD2 (5 bases). Germline lookup yields CDR1 GTSNPN and CDR2 SVGIG (reference sequence). V shed 1 base and J shed 9 bases, with 7 bases lying between them. The CDR3 spans 11 residues. CDR3 in amino acids: CAWSERGIQYF. CDR3 nucleotide sequence: TGTGCCTGGAGTGAACGGGGCATTCAGTACTTC.

This sequence joins TRBV4-2 and TRBJ2-7; 9 bases fit TRBD2. The germline gives CDR1 LGHNA, CDR2 YNFKEQ. Losses at the gene ends were 4 bases for V and 6 bases for J; bases not matched to a gene: 7. The CDR3 spans 14 residues. CDR3 in amino acids: CASSRGGGASEQYF. DNA of the CDR3: TGTGCCAGCAGCCGTGGCGGGGGGGCGTCCGAGCAGTACTTC.

The gene calls are TRBV29-1 and TRBJ1-1; D remains ambiguous. The CDR3 has 13 amino acids. The V gene's germline CDR1 is SQVTM and CDR2 ANQGSEA. Trimming shortened V by 5 bases and J by 2 bases, and 12 bases separated the two germline ends. The CDR3 region has the DNA TGCAGCGTTTCCCCCCCAGGAAACACTGAAGCTTTCTTT. As protein: CSVSPPGNTEAFF.

DNA for the CDR3: TGCAGCTCGGCGGGGGGGGCCGGCACAGATACGCAGTATTTT. This gives the protein CSSAGGAGTDTQYF. The rearrangement links TRBV29-1 to TRBJ2-3, with 9 bases fitting TRBD2. CDR1 and CDR2 (germline): SQVTM, ANQGSEA. With 8 bases clipped from V and 1 base from J, the junction kept 7 bases outside the gene matches. The CDR3 has 14 amino acids.

This clone has a single count. V gene TRBV11-3 combines with J gene TRBJ2-1; TRBD1 matches 11 bases. Germline CDR1 is SGHNT and CDR2 is YENEEA. With 4 bases clipped from V and 1 base from J, the junction kept 6 bases outside the gene matches. This CDR3 region has 17 residues. The CDR3 sequence: CASSSGQGARSYNEQFF. The DNA of the CDR3 is TGTGCCAGCAGCTCCGGACAGGGGGCCCGTTCCTACAATGAGCAGTTCTTC.